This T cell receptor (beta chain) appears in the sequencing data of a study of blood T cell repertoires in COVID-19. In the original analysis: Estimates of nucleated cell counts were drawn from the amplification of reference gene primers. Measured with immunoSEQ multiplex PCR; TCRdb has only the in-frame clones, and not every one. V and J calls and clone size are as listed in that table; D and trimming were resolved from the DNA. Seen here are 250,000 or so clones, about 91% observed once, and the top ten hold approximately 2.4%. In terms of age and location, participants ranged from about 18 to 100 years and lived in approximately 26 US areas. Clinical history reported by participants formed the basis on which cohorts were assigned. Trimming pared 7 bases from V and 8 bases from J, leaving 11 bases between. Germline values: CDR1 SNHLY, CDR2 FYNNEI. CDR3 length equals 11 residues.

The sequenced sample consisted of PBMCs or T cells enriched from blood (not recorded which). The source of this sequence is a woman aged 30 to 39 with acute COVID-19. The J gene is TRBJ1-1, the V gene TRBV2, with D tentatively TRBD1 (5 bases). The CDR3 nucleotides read TGTGCCAGCACGGGGGAAGGCGAAGCTTTCTTT. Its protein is CASTGEGEAFF.